Presented here are 28 T cell receptor beta chains from one specimen sequenced in a study of T-cell memory formation after mild COVID-19. Each CDR3 protein gets one entry after TCRdb re-called the 5' RACE reads with MiXCR. The sample holds 270,000 or so distinct CDR3 sequences; roughly a sixth are singletons and the top ten take around a fifth. The sample was PBMCs or a T cell subset sorted from them (not recorded which). The receptors originated from a man aged 18 to 29 who had mild COVID-19 (a few samples of this study predate the infection). Cell type and time point are not known.

This clonotype was counted a few times. The chain links TRBV21-1 to TRBJ1-2. TRBV21-1 is flagged as a pseudogene. The CDR3 contains 16 residues. The CDR3: CASSLDPKIANYGYTF. The CDR3 nucleotides read TGTGCCAGCAGCTTAGACCCCAAGATAGCTAACTATGGCTACACCTTC.

This clonotype has just a few counts. The chain couples TRBV9 to TRBJ1-1; D call uncertain. The CDR3 extends over 16 amino acids. Deletions cut 0 bases from V and 4 bases from J, with 16 bases between. Germline-derived CDR1 and CDR2 are SGDLS and YYNGEE. Written as DNA, the CDR3 is TGTGCCAGCAGCGTAGTCTATCGCCGGTTTCGCACTGAAGCTTTCTTT. Translating it yields CASSVVYRRFRTEAFF.

This clonotype was seen a handful of times. This chain connects TRBV7-2 to TRBJ2-1; 7 positions match TRBD2. Unmatched junction bases numbered 11, after V lost 5 bases and J lost 7 bases. From germline, CDR1 is SGHTA and CDR2 FQGNSA. This CDR3 is built from 15 residues. The CDR3 is CASSPSGGPQNEQFF. The CDR3 DNA sequence: TGTGCCAGCAGCCCCTCGGGGGGACCTCAAAATGAGCAGTTCTTC.

This clonotype has more than one count but fewer than ten. The V and J genes are TRBV30 and TRBJ1-1; no clear D. The V gene's germline CDR1 is GTSNPN and CDR2 SVGIG (reference sequence). There are 11 residues in the CDR3. The V end was cut by 0 bases, the J end by 9 bases, with 8 bases between. The CDR3 coding sequence is TGTGCCTGGAGTGTTGGGCATCAAGCTTTCTTT. Amino acids: CAWSVGHQAFF.

The genes are TRBV20-1 and TRBJ2-5, with D maybe TRBD1 (5 bases). Germline lookup yields CDR1 DFQATT and CDR2 SNEGSKA (reference sequence). The CDR3 covers 14 residues. With 6 bases removed from V and 7 bases from J, the gap between germline ends came to 21 bases. The CDR3 region has the DNA TGCAGTGCCCCCTCCTGGGGCCGGTCGGGGACCCAGTACTTC. This translates into CSAPSWGRSGTQYF.

DNA for the CDR3: TGCAGTGCTAGAAGTATCGTAGACTATGGCTACACCTTC. Protein product: CSARSIVDYGYTF. The J gene is TRBJ1-2, the V gene TRBV20-1; D is undetermined. The CDR3 is 13 residues long. The germline CDR1 and CDR2 sequences are DFQATT and SNEGSKA (reference sequence). Trimming removed 2 bases from V and 3 bases from J, with 10 bases in between.

This clonotype has a handful of counts. The CDR3 nucleotides are TGTGCCAGCAGCTTAGAAAAGGGAGGGATCACTGAAGCTTTCTTT. This encodes CASSLEKGGITEAFF. The V gene is TRBV7-2, the J gene TRBJ1-1, with D uncertain. This CDR3 has 15 residues. The germline V gene encodes CDR1 SGHTA and CDR2 FQGNSA. The V and J ends lost 1 base and 4 bases respectively, with 13 bases between them.

The V gene is TRBV7-2, the J gene TRBJ1-1; weak D call: TRBD1 (6 bases). The CDR3 totals 14 residues. Between the trimmed V and J ends, which lost 1 base and 4 bases, there was a span of 10 bases. Germline values: CDR1 SGHTA, CDR2 FQGNSA. CDR3 sequence reads: CASSLGGPVTEAFF. The CDR3 region has the DNA TGTGCCAGCAGCTTAGGGGGGCCGGTCACTGAAGCTTTCTTT.

This clonotype was picked up many times. The rearrangement links TRBV5-1 to TRBJ2-7; possible D gene TRBD1, 6 bases. Germline V gene lookup returns CDR1 SGHRS and CDR2 YFSETQ. This CDR3 has 14 amino acids. V lost 1 base and J 2 bases, leaving 10 bases between the germline ends. CDR3 sequence: CASSLLQGPYEQYF. In DNA form, the CDR3 reads TGCGCCAGCAGCTTGTTACAGGGTCCCTACGAGCAGTACTTC.

The CDR3 region is CASSLVGLLSSTDTQYF. The CDR3 DNA reads as TGCGCCAGCAGCTTGGTGGGACTTCTCTCTAGCACAGATACGCAGTATTTT. This chain uses TRBV5-1 with TRBJ2-3, with a possible D match to TRBD2 (6 bases). Germline CDR1 and CDR2: SGHRS and YFSETQ. V lost 0 bases and J lost 0, with 14 bases in between. The CDR3 has 17 residues.

This clonotype was detected only a few times. The chain employs TRBV12-5 and TRBJ1-1; no reliable D call. The germline V gene encodes CDR1 LGHNT and CDR2 FRNRAP. V was trimmed by 3 bases and J by 3 bases, leaving 5 bases between them. This CDR3 comprises 12 residues. The CDR3 loop is CASGFSYTEAFF. DNA for the CDR3: TGTGCTAGTGGTTTCTCCTACACTGAAGCTTTCTTT.

The CDR3 here is CASSLYKTGGAGNEQFF. CDR3 in DNA: TGTGCCAGCAGCCTATATAAAACAGGGGGCGCGGGCAATGAGCAGTTCTTC. The rearrangement uses TRBV28 and TRBJ2-1; 9 positions agree with TRBD1. The trim removed 6 bases at V and 6 bases at J, leaving 15 bases unmatched. This CDR3 comprises 17 residues. From germline, CDR1 is MDHEN and CDR2 SYDVKM.

This clonotype was seen repeatedly, ten times or more. This sequence joins TRBV4-1 and TRBJ2-3; a weak D match, TRBD2 (7 bases). From germline, CDR1 is MGHRA and CDR2 YSYEKL. This CDR3 has 16 residues. Deletions cut 0 bases from V and 6 bases from J, with 16 bases between. The CDR3 sequence is CASSQDGGGAWDTQYF. DNA of the CDR3: TGCGCCAGCAGCCAAGATGGTGGGGGGGCCTGGGATACGCAGTATTTT.

The table lists this clonotype with many counts. CDR3 in DNA: TGTGCCAGCAGCCCTGTTTTCTATGGCTACACCTTC. Its translation is CASSPVFYGYTF. V gene TRBV7-2 combines with J gene TRBJ1-2; D not certain. Germline CDR1 SGHTA, CDR2 FQGNSA. The CDR3 runs to 12 residues. V lost 5 bases to trimming and J lost 4 bases, with 8 bases between them. Complete variable domain (other parts from reference TRBV7-2 and TRBJ1-2): GAGVSQSPSNKVTEKGKDVELRCDPISGHTALYWYRQSLGQGLEFLIYFQGNSAPDKSGLPSDRFSAERTGGSVSTLTIQRTQQEDSAVYLCASSPVFYGYTFGSGTRLTVV.

The chain combines TRBV18 with TRBJ1-5; 7 positions agree with TRBD1. V lost 5 bases to trimming and J lost 3 bases; unmatched junction nucleotides: 7. CDR1 and CDR2 from the germline V gene are KGHSH and LQKENI. This CDR3 contains 15 residues. The CDR3 region is CASSAGTVLNQPQHF. As DNA, the CDR3 is TGTGCCAGCTCAGCCGGGACAGTACTCAATCAGCCCCAGCATTTT.

The rearrangement joins TRBV20-1 to TRBJ1-2; D gene unclear. The CDR3 totals 11 residues. V lost 6 bases and J lost 4, with 9 bases in between. From germline, CDR1 is DFQATT and CDR2 SNEGSKA (reference sequence). CDR3 residues: CSAGESYGYTF. The CDR3 region has the DNA TGCAGTGCCGGGGAGTCCTATGGCTACACCTTC.

This clonotype came up a few times. This chain links TRBV20-1 with TRBJ2-6; either TRBD1 or TRBD2 may supply D (5 bases each). Germline V gene sequence: CDR1 DFQATT, CDR2 SNEGSKA (reference sequence). The CDR3 has 15 amino acids. V was shortened by 4 bases and J by 4 bases, with 14 bases between the two germline ends. The CDR3 sequence is CSAIISGTGANVLTF. In nucleotides, the CDR3 is TGCAGTGCTATCATATCAGGGACCGGGGCCAACGTCCTGACTTTC.

V is TRBV5-6 and J is TRBJ1-1; D is unclear. With 2 bases removed from V and 1 base from J, the gap between germline ends came to 12 bases. The CDR3 length is 15 residues. The V gene's germline CDR1 is SGHDT and CDR2 YYEEEE. The CDR3 here is CASSFARHWNTEAFF. The CDR3 DNA sequence: TGTGCCAGCAGCTTCGCTAGACACTGGAACACTGAAGCTTTCTTT.

The V and J genes are TRBV6-2 or TRBV6-3 and TRBJ1-5; D is perhaps TRBD1 (5 bases). V lost 7 bases and J lost 7, with 20 bases in between. This CDR3 is built from 15 residues. CDR1 is MNHEY and CDR2 is SVGEGT in the germline V gene. The chain's CDR3 is CASTRSAAGVQPQHF. Written as DNA, the CDR3 is TGTGCCAGCACCCGGAGCGCAGCGGGGGTGCAGCCCCAGCATTTT.

The rearrangement joins TRBV7-6 to TRBJ1-1; D is perhaps TRBD1 (5 bases). This CDR3 spans 14 amino acids. Germline loops: CDR1 SGHVS, CDR2 FNYEAQ. V was trimmed by 5 bases and J by 5 bases, leaving 15 bases between them. CDR3 region: CASSRSGLGTEAFF. The CDR3 DNA reads TGTGCCAGCAGCCGATCAGGGTTGGGGACTGAAGCTTTCTTT.

In its sample, this clonotype was seen a few times. V gene TRBV12-5 combines with J gene TRBJ1-1; the D is unclear. The V end lost 2 bases, the J end lost 10 bases, and 14 bases lay between the germline ends. Per germline, CDR1 LGHNT and CDR2 FRNRAP. The CDR3 spans 13 residues. CDR3 DNA sequence: TGTGCTAGTGGTTTGCAAACTGATGTCGGAGCTTTCTTT. Its translation: CASGLQTDVGAFF.

The CDR3 region has the DNA TGTGCCAGCAGGACTAGCGGGGGTTCCAATGAGCAGTTCTTC. Amino acid sequence: CASRTSGGSNEQFF. The V gene is TRBV28, the J gene TRBJ2-1; 12 nucleotides match TRBD2. V trimming: 6 bases; J trimming: 6 bases; junction bases outside the gene matches: 3. The V gene's germline CDR1 is MDHEN and CDR2 SYDVKM. The CDR3 totals 14 residues.

This clonotype was seen only a few times. The genes are TRBV7-3 and TRBJ2-5; 7 bases map to TRBD1. This CDR3 comprises 15 residues. The trim removed 2 bases at V and 2 bases at J, leaving 5 bases unmatched. CDR1 and CDR2 from the germline V gene are SGHTA and FQGTGA. CDR3 sequence: CASSLGMTGQETQYF. CDR3 in DNA: TGTGCCAGCAGCTTAGGGATGACAGGGCAAGAGACCCAGTACTTC.

This clonotype was recorded a few times. V usage is TRBV7-2 and J usage is TRBJ1-2, with TRBD1 identical over 10 bases. Germline CDR1 reads SGHTA; CDR2 reads FQGNSA. The J segment lost 6 bases and the V segment lost 5 bases, leaving 6 bases of the junction unmatched. CDR3 length: 14 residues. CDR3 DNA: TGTGCCAGCAGCCCAAAAGGGACAGGGGATGGCTACACCTTC. Its protein is CASSPKGTGDGYTF. Filled out from reference TRBV7-2 and TRBJ1-2, the complete variable domain reads GAGVSQSPSNKVTEKGKDVELRCDPISGHTALYWYRQSLGQGLEFLIYFQGNSAPDKSGLPSDRFSAERTGGSVSTLTIQRTQQEDSAVYLCASSPKGTGDGYTFGSGTRLTVV.

The chain carries TRBV12-3 or TRBV12-4 and TRBJ1-2, with 10 bases aligning to TRBD1. The CDR3 is made up of 14 amino acids. J gave up 4 bases and V 5 bases, and 4 bases lay outside the gene matches. Here the CDR3 DNA reads TGTGCCAGCAGTGGACAGGGGGGAGCCTATGGCTACACCTTC. Protein: CASSGQGGAYGYTF.

The chain couples TRBV5-1 to TRBJ1-2; 9 bases map to TRBD1. V lost 0 bases and J lost 9; bases outside the gene matches: 12. Germline assignment: CDR1 SGHRS and CDR2 YFSETQ. The CDR3 length is 16 residues. CDR3 amino acids: CASSLGGGTGPSRYTF. For the CDR3, the DNA is TGCGCCAGCAGCTTGGGTGGCGGGACAGGGCCTTCCCGCTACACCTTC.

This clonotype was detected a few times. The gene calls are TRBV11-2 and TRBJ2-5; a weak D match, TRBD2 (5 bases). V lost 1 base to trimming and J lost 5 bases, with 14 bases between them. The CDR3 is made up of 15 amino acids. Germline lookup yields CDR1 SGHAT and CDR2 FQNNGV. The CDR3, as DNA: TGTGCCAGCAGCTTAGGACCAGTGTCGGGGGAGACCCAGTACTTC. The encoded protein is CASSLGPVSGETQYF. Together with reference TRBV11-2 and TRBJ2-5, the CDR3 gives the full variable domain: EAGVAQSPRYKIIEKRQSVAFWCNPISGHATLYWYQQILGQGPKLLIQFQNNGVVDDSQLPKDRFSAERLKGVDSTLKIQPAKLEDSAVYLCASSLGPVSGETQYFGPGTRLLVL.

The V and J genes are TRBV11-2 and TRBJ1-6, with D tentatively TRBD1 (6 bases). Looked up from germline, CDR1 is SGHAT and CDR2 is FQNNGV. Trimming cost V 6 bases and J 3 bases, with 15 bases left between them. The CDR3 covers 16 residues. The CDR3 DNA follows: TGTGCCAGCAGGCCCATCAGGGGAGGCTATAATTCACCCCTCCACTTT. This gives the protein CASRPIRGGYNSPLHF.